The text below deals with one T cell receptor (beta chain). This entry is derived from a study of technical replicates of blood from a few donors. Measured with immunoSEQ multiplex PCR; TCRdb has only the in-frame clones, and not every one. The sample holds around 97,000 clones, about 94% seen once. Germline V gene sequence: CDR1 SGHAT, CDR2 FQNNGV. The CDR3 runs 13 residues. Trimming stripped 5 bases from V and 6 bases from J, with 14 bases between. Sequencing input: T cells isolated from PBMCs. This sequence originates from a human donor in good health. The chain uses TRBV11-2 and TRBJ2-7, with D possibly TRBD1 on 6 matching bases. The CDR3 protein is CASSRTAGAEQYF. CDR3 sequence (DNA): TGTGCCAGCAGCCGGACAGCAGGGGCCGAGCAGTACTTC. The full variable domain, completed using reference TRBV11-2 and TRBJ2-7, is EAGVAQSPRYKIIEKRQSVAFWCNPISGHATLYWYQQILGQGPKLLIQFQNNGVVDDSQLPKDRFSAERLKGVDSTLKIQPAKLEDSAVYLCASSRTAGAEQYFGPGTRLTVT.